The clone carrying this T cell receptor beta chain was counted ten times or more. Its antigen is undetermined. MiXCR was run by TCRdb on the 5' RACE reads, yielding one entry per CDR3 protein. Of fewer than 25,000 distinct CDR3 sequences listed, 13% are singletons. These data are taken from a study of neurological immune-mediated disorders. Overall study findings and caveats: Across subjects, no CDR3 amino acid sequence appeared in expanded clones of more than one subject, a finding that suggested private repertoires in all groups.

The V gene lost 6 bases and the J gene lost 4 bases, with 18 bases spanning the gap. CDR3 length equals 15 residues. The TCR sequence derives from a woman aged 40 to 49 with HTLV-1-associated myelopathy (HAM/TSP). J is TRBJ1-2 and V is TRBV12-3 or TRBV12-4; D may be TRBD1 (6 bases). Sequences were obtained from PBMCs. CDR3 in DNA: TGTGCCAGCAGCGACTCGACAGGATGGAGCTATGGCTACACCTTC. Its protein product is CASSDSTGWSYGYTF.